This TCR beta chain originates from a study of post-analysis software for immune sequencing data. Study-wide points: Significantly lower normalized Chao1 diversity was found in patients with multiple sclerosis relative to controls. Higher frequency in patients than in controls was seen for roughly 5 TRBV segments, with TRBV5-6, TRBV5-1 and TRBV20-1 among them.

Each TCR beta cDNA library carried unique molecular identifiers. TCRdb re-called the PCR reads with MiXCR, one entry per CDR3 protein. The table lists about 400,000 distinct CDR3 sequences, 30% to 45% of them singletons. The table lists this clonotype with a few counts. Its antigen is currently unknown. CDR1 is MNHEY and CDR2 is SMNVEV in the germline V gene (reference sequence). The J segment lost 0 bases and the V segment lost 8 bases, leaving 4 bases of the junction unmatched. The CDR3 consists of 15 residues. This chain uses TRBV27 with TRBJ2-7; the match to TRBD2 covers 13 bases. This clonotype was obtained from a girl aged 5-17 years with multiple sclerosis. The specimen was blood. CDR3 amino acids: CASSTSGGLSYEQYF. In DNA form, the CDR3 reads TGTGCCAGCTCGACTAGCGGGGGGCTCTCCTACGAGCAGTACTTC.